A single T cell receptor (beta chain) is shown here with its context. Its antigen is unidentified. Assay used: immunoSEQ multiplex PCR; TCRdb lists only in-frame clones, some missing. The sample lists over 100,000 clones; roughly 86% were seen once. Deletions cut 6 bases from V and 5 bases from J, with 13 bases between. Germline values: CDR1 MDHEN, CDR2 SYDVKM. The CDR3 is 13 residues long. The record originates from a study of cytomegalovirus exposure and HLA in healthy donors. General study results and limits: According to a later analysis, TCR clusters from the first cohort tended to co-occur in the roughly 110 validation repertoires. Altogether, 150 to 200 TCR beta chains were recorded as cytomegalovirus-associated.

The source of this sequence is a man aged 25 to 45 in good health and CMV-seronegative. Sequencing was carried out using PBMCs. This chain uses TRBV28 with TRBJ1-2, with D possibly being TRBD1 (5 bases). In nucleotides, the CDR3 is TGTGCCAGCAGAAGGGCAGGGTTATATGGCTACACCTTC. Amino acids: CASRRAGLYGYTF.